This T cell receptor beta chain was captured in a study of blood T cells in healthy people across ages. With a J-beta primer mix and a sample-barcoded 5' primer, a second PCR ran 7 to 11 cycles. Each cDNA molecule was tagged by a template-switch adaptor that had 12 random nucleotides. One entry per CDR3 protein results from TCRdb running MiXCR on the 5' RACE reads. The sample has 1.4 million to 1.5 million distinct CDR3 sequences, 35% to 45% seen once; the top ten hold roughly 7.9%. The V segment lost 7 bases and the J segment 7 bases; nucleotides outside the gene matches: 9. The CDR3 runs to 12 residues. The germline gives CDR1 SQVTM, CDR2 ANQGSEA. Study findings and constraints: Estimated diversity, derived from one million T cells, was regarded as an underestimate.

A few counts support this clonotype. Antigen unknown. The source of this sequence is a woman between 18 and 29 years old in good health. The sequenced sample was blood. V is TRBV29-1 and J is TRBJ1-2, with TRBD1 identical over 7 bases. This CDR3 is CSALDRAGGYTF. In nucleotides, the CDR3 is TGCAGCGCCCTAGACAGGGCTGGTGGCTACACCTTC.